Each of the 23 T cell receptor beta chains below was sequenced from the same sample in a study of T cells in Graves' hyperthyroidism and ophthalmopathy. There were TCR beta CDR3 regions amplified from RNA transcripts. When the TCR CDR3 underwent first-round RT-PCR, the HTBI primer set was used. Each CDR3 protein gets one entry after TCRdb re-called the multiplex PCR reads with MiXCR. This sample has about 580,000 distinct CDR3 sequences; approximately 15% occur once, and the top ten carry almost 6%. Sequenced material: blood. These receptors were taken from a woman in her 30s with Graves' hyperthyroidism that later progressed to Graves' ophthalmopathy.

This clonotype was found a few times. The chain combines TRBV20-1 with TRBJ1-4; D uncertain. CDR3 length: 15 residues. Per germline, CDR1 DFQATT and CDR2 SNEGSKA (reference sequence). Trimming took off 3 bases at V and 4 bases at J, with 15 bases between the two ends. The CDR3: CSARGSSGFNEKLFF. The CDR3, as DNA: TGCAGTGCTAGGGGCTCCTCCGGGTTTAATGAAAAACTGTTTTTT.

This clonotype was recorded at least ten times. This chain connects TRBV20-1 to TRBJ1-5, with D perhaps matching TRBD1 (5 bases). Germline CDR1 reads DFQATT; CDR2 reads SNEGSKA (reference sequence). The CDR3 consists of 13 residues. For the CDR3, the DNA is TGCAGCGTACGACGTTTGGGGGATCAGCCCCAGCATTTT. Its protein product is CSVRRLGDQPQHF.

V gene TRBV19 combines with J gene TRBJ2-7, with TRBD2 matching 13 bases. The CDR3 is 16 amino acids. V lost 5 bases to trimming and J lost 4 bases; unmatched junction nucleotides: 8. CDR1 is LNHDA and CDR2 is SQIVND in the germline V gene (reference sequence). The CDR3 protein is CASSDLTSGRGYEQYF. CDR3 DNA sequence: TGTGCCAGTAGTGACCTTACTAGCGGGAGGGGGTACGAGCAGTACTTC. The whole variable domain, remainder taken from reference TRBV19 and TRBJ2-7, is DGGITQSPKYLFRKEGQNVTLSCEQNLNHDAMYWYRQDPGQGLRLIYYSQIVNDFQKGDIAEGYSVSREKKESFPLTVTSAQKNPTAFYLCASSDLTSGRGYEQYFGPGTRLTVT.

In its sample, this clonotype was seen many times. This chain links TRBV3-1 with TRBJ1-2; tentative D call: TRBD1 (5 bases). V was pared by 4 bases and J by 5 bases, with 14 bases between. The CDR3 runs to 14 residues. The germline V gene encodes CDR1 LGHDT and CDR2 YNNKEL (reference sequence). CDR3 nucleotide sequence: TGTGCCAGCAGCCCCACAGGAGGAGGTTATGGCTACACCTTC. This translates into CASSPTGGGYGYTF.

The CDR3 loop reads CASRPRTGSYNEQFF. Here the CDR3 DNA reads TGTGCCAGCAGACCTCGGACTGGCTCCTACAATGAGCAGTTCTTC. The chain uses TRBV12-3 or TRBV12-4 and TRBJ2-1; TRBD2 might be the D (5 bases). The V end was cut by 6 bases, the J end by 0 bases, with 12 bases between. The CDR3 runs to 15 residues.

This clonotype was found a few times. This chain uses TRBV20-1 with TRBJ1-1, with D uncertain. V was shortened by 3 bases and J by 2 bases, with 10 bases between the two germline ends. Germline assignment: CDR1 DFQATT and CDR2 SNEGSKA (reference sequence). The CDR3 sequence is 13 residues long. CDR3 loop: CSASYTANTEAFF. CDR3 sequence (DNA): TGCAGTGCTAGTTACACAGCCAACACTGAAGCTTTCTTT.

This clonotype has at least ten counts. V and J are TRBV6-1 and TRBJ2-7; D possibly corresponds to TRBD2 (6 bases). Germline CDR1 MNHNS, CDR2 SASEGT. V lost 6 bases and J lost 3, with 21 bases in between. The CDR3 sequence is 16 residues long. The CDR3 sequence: CASSLISGTLVYEQYF. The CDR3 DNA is TGTGCCAGCAGCCTAATTAGTGGGACTCTCGTCTACGAGCAGTACTTC.

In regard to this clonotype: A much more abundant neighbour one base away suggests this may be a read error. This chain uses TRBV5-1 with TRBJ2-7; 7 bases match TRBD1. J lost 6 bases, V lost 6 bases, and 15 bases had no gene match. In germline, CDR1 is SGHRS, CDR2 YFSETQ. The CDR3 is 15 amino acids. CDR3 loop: CASNPGQASPSEQYF. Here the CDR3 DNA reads TGCGCCAGCAACCCCGGACAGGCCTCTCCCTCCGAGCAGTACTTC.

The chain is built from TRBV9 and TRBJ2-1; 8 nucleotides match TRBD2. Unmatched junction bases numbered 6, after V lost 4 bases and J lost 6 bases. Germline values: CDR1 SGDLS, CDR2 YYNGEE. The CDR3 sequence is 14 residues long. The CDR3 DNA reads TGTGCCAGCAGCCCCCGGGAGGGGATCAATGAGCAGTTCTTC. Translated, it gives CASSPREGINEQFF.

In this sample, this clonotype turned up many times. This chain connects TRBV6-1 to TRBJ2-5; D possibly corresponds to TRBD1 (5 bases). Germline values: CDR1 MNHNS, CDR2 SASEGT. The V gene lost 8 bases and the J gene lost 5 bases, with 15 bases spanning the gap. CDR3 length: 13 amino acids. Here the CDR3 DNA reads TGTGCCAGCTCCCTGGGGCCCGTTGAGACCCAGTACTTC. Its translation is CASSLGPVETQYF.

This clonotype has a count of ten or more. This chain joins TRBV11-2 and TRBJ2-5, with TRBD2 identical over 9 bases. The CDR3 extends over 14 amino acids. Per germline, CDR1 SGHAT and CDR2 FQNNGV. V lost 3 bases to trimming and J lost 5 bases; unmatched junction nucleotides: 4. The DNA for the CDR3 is TGTGCCAGCAGCTTGCGGGAGGGCCACGAGACCCAGTACTTC. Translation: CASSLREGHETQYF.

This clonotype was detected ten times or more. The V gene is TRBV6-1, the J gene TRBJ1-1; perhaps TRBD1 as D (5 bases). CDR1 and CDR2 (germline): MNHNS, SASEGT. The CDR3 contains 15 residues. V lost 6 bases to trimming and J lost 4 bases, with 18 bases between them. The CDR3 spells CASRPGAASGTEAFF. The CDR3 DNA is TGTGCCAGCAGACCCGGGGCAGCGTCGGGCACTGAAGCTTTCTTT.

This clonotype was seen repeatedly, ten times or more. CDR3 coding DNA: TGTGCCAGCAGTTACTCGAGCAGGGGGGTTGTAAATGAGCAGTTCTTC. Encoded protein: CASSYSSRGVVNEQFF. The chain links TRBV6-6 to TRBJ2-1; TRBD1 is a possible D gene (7 bases). The germline CDR1 and CDR2 sequences are MNHNY and SVGAGI (reference sequence). Trimming took off 0 bases at V and 7 bases at J, with 16 bases between the two ends. This CDR3 contains 16 residues.

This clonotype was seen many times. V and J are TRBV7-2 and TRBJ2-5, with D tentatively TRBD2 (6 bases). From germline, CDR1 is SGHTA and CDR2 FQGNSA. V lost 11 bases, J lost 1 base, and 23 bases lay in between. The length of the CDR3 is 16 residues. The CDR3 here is CAPGKDRRGLQETQYF. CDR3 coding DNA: TGTGCCCCCGGGAAGGATCGGCGGGGACTCCAAGAGACCCAGTACTTC. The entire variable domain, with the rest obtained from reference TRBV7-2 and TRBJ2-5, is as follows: GAGVSQSPSNKVTEKGKDVELRCDPISGHTALYWYRQSLGQGLEFLIYFQGNSAPDKSGLPSDRFSAERTGGSVSTLTIQRTQQEDSAVYLCAPGKDRRGLQETQYFGPGTRLLVL.

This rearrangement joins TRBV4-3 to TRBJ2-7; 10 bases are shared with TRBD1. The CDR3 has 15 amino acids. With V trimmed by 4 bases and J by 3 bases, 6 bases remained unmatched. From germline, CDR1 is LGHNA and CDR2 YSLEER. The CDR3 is CASSRSGTGDYEQYF. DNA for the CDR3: TGCGCCAGCAGCCGCTCCGGGACAGGGGACTACGAGCAGTACTTC.

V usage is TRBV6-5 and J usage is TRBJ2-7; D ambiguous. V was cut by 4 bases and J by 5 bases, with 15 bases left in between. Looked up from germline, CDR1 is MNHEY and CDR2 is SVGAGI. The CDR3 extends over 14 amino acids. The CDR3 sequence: CASSSIGRPHEQYF. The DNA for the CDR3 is TGTGCCAGCAGTTCCATCGGGCGCCCCCACGAGCAGTACTTC.

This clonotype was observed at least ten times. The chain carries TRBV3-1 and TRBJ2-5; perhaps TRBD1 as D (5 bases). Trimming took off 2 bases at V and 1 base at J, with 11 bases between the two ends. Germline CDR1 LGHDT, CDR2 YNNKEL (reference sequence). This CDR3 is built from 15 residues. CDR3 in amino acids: CASSQRGYAQETQYF. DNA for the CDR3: TGTGCCAGCAGCCAAAGGGGATACGCCCAAGAGACCCAGTACTTC.

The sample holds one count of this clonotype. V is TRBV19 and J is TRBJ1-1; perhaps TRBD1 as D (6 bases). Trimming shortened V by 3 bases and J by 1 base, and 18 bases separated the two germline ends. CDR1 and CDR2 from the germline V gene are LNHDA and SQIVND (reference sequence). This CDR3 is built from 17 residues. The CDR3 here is CASSMNTPGQPNTEAFF. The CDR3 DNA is TGTGCCAGTAGTATGAATACCCCGGGACAACCGAACACTGAAGCTTTCTTT.

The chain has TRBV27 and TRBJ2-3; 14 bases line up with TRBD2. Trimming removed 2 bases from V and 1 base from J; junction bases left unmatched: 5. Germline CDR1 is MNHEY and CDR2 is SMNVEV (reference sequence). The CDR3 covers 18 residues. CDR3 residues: CASSLQTGLAGGTDTQYF. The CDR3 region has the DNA TGTGCCAGCAGTTTACAGACGGGACTAGCGGGAGGCACAGATACGCAGTATTTT.

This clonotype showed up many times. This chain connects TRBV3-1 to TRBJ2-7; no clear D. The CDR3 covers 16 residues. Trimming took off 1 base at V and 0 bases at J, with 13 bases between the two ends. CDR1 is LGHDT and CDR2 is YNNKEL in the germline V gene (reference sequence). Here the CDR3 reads CASSQVGASSSYEQYF. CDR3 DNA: TGTGCCAGCAGCCAAGTCGGCGCTAGTAGCTCCTACGAGCAGTACTTC.

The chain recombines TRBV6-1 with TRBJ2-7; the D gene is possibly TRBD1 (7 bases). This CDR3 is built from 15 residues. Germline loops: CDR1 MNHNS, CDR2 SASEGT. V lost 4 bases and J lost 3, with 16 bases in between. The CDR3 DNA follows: TGTGCCAGCAGTGGAGGAGGGGGACAGAACTACGAGCAGTACTTC. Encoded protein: CASSGGGGQNYEQYF.

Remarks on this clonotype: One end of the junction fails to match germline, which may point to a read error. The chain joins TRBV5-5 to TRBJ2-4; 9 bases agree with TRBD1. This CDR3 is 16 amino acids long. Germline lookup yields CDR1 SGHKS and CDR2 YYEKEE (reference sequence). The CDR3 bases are TGTGCCAGCAGCCAAGAGACCGGGACAGGGTCGGCCATTCGGTACTTC. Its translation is CASSQETGTGSAIRYF.

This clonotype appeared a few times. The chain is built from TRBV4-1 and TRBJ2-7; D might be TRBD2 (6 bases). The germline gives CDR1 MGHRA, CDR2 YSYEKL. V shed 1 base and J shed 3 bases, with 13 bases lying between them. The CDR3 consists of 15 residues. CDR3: CASSQGRTIGYEQYF. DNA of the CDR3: TGCGCCAGCAGCCAAGGGAGGACTATAGGCTACGAGCAGTACTTC.